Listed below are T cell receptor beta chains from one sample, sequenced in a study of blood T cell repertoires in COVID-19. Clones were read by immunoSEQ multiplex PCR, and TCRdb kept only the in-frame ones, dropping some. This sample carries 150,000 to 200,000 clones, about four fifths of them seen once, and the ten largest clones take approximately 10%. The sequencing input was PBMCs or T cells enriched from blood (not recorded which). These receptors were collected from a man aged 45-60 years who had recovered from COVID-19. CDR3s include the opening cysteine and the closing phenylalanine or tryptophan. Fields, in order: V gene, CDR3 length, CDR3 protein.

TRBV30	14	CAWSVQGIGQPQHF
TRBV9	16	CASSKEVGSYTDTQYF
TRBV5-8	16	CASREMLRDRGNEQYF
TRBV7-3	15	CASSLFPADTHEQYF
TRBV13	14	CASSWVVGRTEAFF
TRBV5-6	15	CASSLLVRDKYEQYF
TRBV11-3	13	CASSLGSQETQYF
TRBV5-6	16	CASSLQAPSGADTQYF
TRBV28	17	CASSLNTRREDKDTQYF
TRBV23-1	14	CASSRDRRLGEQYF
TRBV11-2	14	CASSLGTTIGEQYF